The rows below give T cell receptor beta chains drawn from one sample of a study of blood T cell repertoires in COVID-19. Method: immunoSEQ multiplex PCR; TCRdb's copy keeps in-frame clones and lacks some. The sample includes around 250,000 clones, approximately 86% seen only once; the top ten take around 1.6%. Sample: PBMCs or T cells enriched from blood (not recorded which). All receptors derive from a woman between 50 and 59 years old who had recovered from COVID-19. The CDR3 runs from the conserved cysteine through the conserved F or W. The D gene is left open where the match is weak. The size entry is marked missing in some rows and otherwise reads once, few, many or a size class.

TRBD2	-	TRBJ2-7	TRBV6-5	CASSYSTSGSSYEQYF	TGTGCCAGCAGTTACTCGACTAGCGGGAGCTCATACGAGCAGTACTTC
-	-	TRBJ2-1	TRBV5-1	CASSLVVPGDNEQFF	TGCGCCAGCAGCTTGGTCGTGCCAGGGGATAATGAGCAGTTCTTC
-	-	TRBJ2-3	TRBV23-1	CASSQYEGLSTDTQYF	TGCGCCAGCAGTCAATATGAGGGCCTGAGCACAGATACGCAGTATTTT
TRBD1	-	TRBJ2-1	TRBV28	CASSKAGTGYNEQFF	TGTGCCAGCAGCAAAGCCGGGACAGGCTACAATGAGCAGTTCTTC
-	-	TRBJ2-3	TRBV3-1/TRBV3-2	CASSRGVATDTQYF	TGTGCCAGCAGCCGGGGGGTGGCTACAGATACGCAGTATTTT
TRBD2	-	TRBJ2-3	TRBV5-1	CASSLEGLAETSTDTQYF	TGCGCCAGCAGCTTAGAGGGACTAGCGGAGACTAGCACAGATACGCAGTATTTT
-	-	TRBJ1-1	TRBV7-9	CASSPQVFGTEAFF	TGTGCCAGCAGCCCCCAGGTTTTTGGCACTGAAGCTTTCTTT
-	-	TRBJ1-2	TRBV30	CAWSVGVHGYTF	TGTGCCTGGAGTGTAGGAGTTCATGGCTACACCTTC
-	once	TRBJ2-7	TRBV11-3	CASSLGQQYEQYF	TGTGCCAGCAGCCTCGGACAGCAGTACGAGCAGTACTTC
-	-	TRBJ2-5	TRBV7-2	CASSPTVVQETQYF	TGTGCCAGCAGCCCTACAGTGGTACAAGAGACCCAGTACTTC
-	once	TRBJ2-2	TRBV29-1	CSVAGDSRGGELFF	TGCAGCGTTGCGGGGGACAGCCGTGGCGGGGAGCTGTTTTTT
-	-	TRBJ2-7	TRBV5-1	CASSLGRSTPVWYEQYF	TGCGCCAGCAGCTTGGGCCGGTCCACCCCTGTCTGGTACGAGCAGTACTTC
-	-	TRBJ1-1	TRBV10-3	CAISEYGGQDTEAFF	TGTGCCATCAGTGAGTATGGAGGCCAGGACACTGAAGCTTTCTTT
TRBD1	-	TRBJ2-2	TRBV29-1	CSGDREVGELFF	TGCAGCGGCGACAGGGAAGTCGGGGAGCTGTTTTTT
TRBD2	-	TRBJ2-3	TRBV2	CASRRGLADTDTQYF	TGTGCCAGCAGGCGGGGACTAGCGGACACAGATACGCAGTATTTT
TRBD2	-	TRBJ2-7	TRBV7-6	CASSLRTSGNYEQYF	TGTGCCAGCAGCTTAAGGACTAGCGGGAATTACGAGCAGTACTTC
-	-	TRBJ2-3	TRBV4-2	CASSQELGFADTQYF	TGTGCCAGCAGCCAAGAGCTAGGATTCGCAGATACGCAGTATTTT
-	-	TRBJ1-6	TRBV6-5	CASSYGGGYSPLHF	TGTGCCAGCAGTTACGGGGGGGGGTATTCACCCCTCCACTTT
-	-	TRBJ2-7	TRBV5-5	CASSLRQNRLDPYEQYF	TGTGCCAGCAGCTTGAGACAAAACAGGTTAGATCCCTACGAGCAGTACTTC